These 3 T cell receptor beta chains originate from one sample sequenced in a study of cytomegalovirus exposure and HLA in healthy donors. PCR primers comprised 60 Vbeta and 13 Jbeta primers. Sequencing used immunoSEQ multiplex PCR; TCRdb keeps in-frame clones, though not all of them. The sample has over 130,000 clones; approximately 83% are singletons. Sequencing input: PBMCs. The source is a male donor in good health and CMV-seronegative.

V usage is TRBV29-1 and J usage is TRBJ2-3; 7 bases map to TRBD2. The V segment lost 0 bases and the J segment 0 bases; nucleotides outside the gene matches: 9. The V gene's germline CDR1 is SQVTM and CDR2 ANQGSEA. The CDR3 has 17 residues. The CDR3 reads CSVEDPMPSGSTDTQYF. The CDR3 DNA is TGCAGCGTTGAAGATCCAATGCCTAGCGGTAGCACAGATACGCAGTATTTT.

This chain connects TRBV29-1 to TRBJ2-7; 7 bases match TRBD2. V lost 6 bases and J lost 4; bases outside the gene matches: 12. Germline loops: CDR1 SQVTM, CDR2 ANQGSEA. This CDR3 has 14 amino acids. CDR3 sequence (DNA): TGCAGCGTCGGGGAATCGCCGGGAGGTTACGAGCAGTACTTC. Encoded protein: CSVGESPGGYEQYF.

This clone appeared a single time. The rearrangement links TRBV9 to TRBJ1-1, with D perhaps TRBD1 (6 bases). Germline V gene sequence: CDR1 SGDLS, CDR2 YYNGEE. Between the trimmed V and J ends, which lost 4 bases and 0 bases, there was a span of 13 bases. The CDR3 is made up of 15 amino acids. The CDR3, as DNA: TGTGCCAGCAGCAAAGGGGGAGGGATGAACACTGAAGCTTTCTTT. This encodes CASSKGGGMNTEAFF.